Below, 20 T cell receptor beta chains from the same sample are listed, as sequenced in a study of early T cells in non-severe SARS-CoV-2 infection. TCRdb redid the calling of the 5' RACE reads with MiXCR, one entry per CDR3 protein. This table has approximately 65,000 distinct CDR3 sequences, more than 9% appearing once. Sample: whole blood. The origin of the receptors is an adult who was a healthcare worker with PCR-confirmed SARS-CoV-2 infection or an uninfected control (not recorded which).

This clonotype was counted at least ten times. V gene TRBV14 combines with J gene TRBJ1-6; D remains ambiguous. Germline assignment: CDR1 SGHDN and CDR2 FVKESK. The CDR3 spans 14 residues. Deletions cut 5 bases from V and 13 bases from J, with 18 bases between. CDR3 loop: CASSSTTAVTPLHF. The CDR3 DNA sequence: TGTGCCAGCAGCTCCACGACCGCCGTAACGCCCCTCCACTTT.

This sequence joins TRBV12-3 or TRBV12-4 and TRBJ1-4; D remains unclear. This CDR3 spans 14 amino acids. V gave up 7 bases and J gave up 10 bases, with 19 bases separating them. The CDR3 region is CASTPRAGLGKLFF. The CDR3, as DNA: TGTGCCAGCACCCCCCGTGCGGGTCTTGGAAAACTGTTTTTT.

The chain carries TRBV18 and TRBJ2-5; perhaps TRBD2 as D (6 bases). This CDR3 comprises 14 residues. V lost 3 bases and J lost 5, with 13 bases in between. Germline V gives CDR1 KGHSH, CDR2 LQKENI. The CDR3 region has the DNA TGTGCCAGCTCACCGGACTATATATCTGAGACCCAGTACTTC. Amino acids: CASSPDYISETQYF.

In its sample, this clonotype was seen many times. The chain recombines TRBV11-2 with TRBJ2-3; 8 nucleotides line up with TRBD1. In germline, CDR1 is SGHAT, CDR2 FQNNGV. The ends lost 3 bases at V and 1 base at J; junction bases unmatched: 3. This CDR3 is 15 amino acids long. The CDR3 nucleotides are TGTGCCAGCAGCTTGTGGACAGGGCGCACAGATACGCAGTATTTT. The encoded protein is CASSLWTGRTDTQYF.

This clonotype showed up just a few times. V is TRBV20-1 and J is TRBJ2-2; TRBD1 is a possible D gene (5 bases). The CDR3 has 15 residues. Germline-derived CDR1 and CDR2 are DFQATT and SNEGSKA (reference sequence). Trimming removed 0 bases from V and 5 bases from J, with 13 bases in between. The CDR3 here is CSARDYLQATGELFF. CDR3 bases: TGCAGTGCTAGAGATTATTTACAGGCTACCGGGGAGCTGTTTTTT.

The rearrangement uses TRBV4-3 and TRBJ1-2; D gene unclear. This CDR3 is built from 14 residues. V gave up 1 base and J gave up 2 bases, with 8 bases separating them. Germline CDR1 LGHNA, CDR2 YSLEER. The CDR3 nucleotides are TGCGCCAGCAGCCAAGGCAGTCAAAACTATGGCTACACCTTC. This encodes CASSQGSQNYGYTF.

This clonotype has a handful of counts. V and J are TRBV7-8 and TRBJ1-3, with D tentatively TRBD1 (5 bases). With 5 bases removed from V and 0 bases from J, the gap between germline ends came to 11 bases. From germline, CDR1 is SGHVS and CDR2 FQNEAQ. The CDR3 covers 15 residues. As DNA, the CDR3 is TGTGCCAGCAGCCCTCCAGGGACCTCTGGAAACACCATATATTTT. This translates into CASSPPGTSGNTIYF. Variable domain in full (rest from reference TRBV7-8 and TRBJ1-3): GAGVSQSPRYKVAKRGQDVALRCDPISGHVSLFWYQQALGQGPEFLTYFQNEAQLDKSGLPSDRFFAERPEGSVSTLKIQRTQQEDSAVYLCASSPPGTSGNTIYFGEGSWLTVV.

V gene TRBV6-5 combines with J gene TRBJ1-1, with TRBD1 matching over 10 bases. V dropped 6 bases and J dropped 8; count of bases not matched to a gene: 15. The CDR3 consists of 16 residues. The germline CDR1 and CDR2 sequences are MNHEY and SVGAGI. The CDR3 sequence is CASSSPLTGGGSEAFF. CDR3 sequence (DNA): TGTGCCAGCAGCTCCCCCTTGACAGGGGGCGGTTCGGAAGCTTTCTTT.

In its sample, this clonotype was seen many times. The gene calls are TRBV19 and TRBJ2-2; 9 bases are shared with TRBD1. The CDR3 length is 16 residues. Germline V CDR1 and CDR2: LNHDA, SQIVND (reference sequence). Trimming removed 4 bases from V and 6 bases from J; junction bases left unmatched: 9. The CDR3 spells CASSRRTGADPGELFF. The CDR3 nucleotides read TGTGCCAGTAGTAGACGGACAGGGGCCGACCCCGGGGAGCTGTTTTTT. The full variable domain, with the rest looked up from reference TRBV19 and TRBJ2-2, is DGGITQSPKYLFRKEGQNVTLSCEQNLNHDAMYWYRQDPGQGLRLIYYSQIVNDFQKGDIAEGYSVSREKKESFPLTVTSAQKNPTAFYLCASSRRTGADPGELFFGEGSRLTVL.

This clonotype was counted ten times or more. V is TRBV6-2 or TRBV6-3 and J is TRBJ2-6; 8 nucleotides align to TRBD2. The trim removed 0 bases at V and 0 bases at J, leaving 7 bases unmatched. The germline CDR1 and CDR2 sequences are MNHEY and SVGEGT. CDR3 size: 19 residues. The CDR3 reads CASSYSSLGRGSGANVLTF. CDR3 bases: TGTGCCAGCAGTTACTCTTCCCTCGGGAGGGGCTCTGGGGCCAACGTCCTGACTTTC.

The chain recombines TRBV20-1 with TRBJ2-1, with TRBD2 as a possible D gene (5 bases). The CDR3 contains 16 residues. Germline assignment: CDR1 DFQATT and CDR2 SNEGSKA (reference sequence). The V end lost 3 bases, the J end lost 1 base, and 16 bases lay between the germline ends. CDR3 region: CSASRQTILSYNEQFF. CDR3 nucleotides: TGCAGTGCTAGTAGGCAGACTATCCTTTCCTACAATGAGCAGTTCTTC.

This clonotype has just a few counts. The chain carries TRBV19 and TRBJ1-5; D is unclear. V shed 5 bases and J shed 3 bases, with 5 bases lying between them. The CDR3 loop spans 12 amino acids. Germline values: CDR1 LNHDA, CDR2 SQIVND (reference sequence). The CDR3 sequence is CASSSVNQPQHF. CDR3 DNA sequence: TGTGCCAGTAGTTCCGTCAATCAGCCCCAGCATTTT.

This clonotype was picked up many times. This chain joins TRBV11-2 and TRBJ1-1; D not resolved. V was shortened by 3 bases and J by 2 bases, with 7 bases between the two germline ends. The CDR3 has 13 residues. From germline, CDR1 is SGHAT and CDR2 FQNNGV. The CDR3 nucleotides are TGTGCCAGCAGCTTTCGGGGAAACACTGAAGCTTTCTTT. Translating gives CASSFRGNTEAFF.

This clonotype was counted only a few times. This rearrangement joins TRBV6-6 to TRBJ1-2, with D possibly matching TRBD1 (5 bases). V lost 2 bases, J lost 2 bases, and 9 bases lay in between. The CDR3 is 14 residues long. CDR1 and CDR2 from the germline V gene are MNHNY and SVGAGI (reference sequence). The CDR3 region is CASSYVAGNYGYTF. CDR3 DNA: TGTGCCAGCAGTTACGTGGCAGGGAACTATGGCTACACCTTC.

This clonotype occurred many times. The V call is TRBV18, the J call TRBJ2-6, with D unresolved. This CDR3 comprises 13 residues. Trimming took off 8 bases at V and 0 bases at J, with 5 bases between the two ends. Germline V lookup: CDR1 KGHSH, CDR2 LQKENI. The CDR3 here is CASTFSGANVLTF. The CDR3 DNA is TGTGCCAGCACCTTCTCTGGGGCCAACGTCCTGACTTTC.

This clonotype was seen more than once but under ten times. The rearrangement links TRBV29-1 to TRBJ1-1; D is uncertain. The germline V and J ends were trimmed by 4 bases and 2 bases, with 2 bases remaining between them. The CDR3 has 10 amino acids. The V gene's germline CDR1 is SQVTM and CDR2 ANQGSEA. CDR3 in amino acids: CSVVNTEAFF. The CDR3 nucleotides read TGCAGCGTTGTTAACACTGAAGCTTTCTTT.

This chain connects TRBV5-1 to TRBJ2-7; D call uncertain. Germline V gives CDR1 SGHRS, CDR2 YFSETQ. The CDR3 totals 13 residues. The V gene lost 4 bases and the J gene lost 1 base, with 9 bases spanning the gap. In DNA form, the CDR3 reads TGCGCCAGCAGCCTGACGCCTTCCTACGAGCAGTACTTC. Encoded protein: CASSLTPSYEQYF.

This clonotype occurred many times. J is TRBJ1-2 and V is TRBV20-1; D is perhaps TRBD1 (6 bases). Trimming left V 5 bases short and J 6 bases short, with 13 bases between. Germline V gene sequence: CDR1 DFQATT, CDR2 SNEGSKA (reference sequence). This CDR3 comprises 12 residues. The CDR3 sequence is CSAPPGDNGYTF. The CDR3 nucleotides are TGCAGTGCTCCTCCCGGGGACAATGGCTACACCTTC.

The CDR3 loop reads CASSERPQGTATDTQYF. The CDR3 DNA follows: TGTGCCAGCAGTGAAAGGCCCCAGGGAACGGCGACAGATACGCAGTATTTT. The chain recombines TRBV6-1 with TRBJ2-3, with D possibly TRBD1 on 5 matching bases. CDR1 MNHNS and CDR2 SASEGT come from the germline V gene. The CDR3 extends over 17 amino acids. Trimming left V 2 bases short and J 3 bases short, with 18 bases between.

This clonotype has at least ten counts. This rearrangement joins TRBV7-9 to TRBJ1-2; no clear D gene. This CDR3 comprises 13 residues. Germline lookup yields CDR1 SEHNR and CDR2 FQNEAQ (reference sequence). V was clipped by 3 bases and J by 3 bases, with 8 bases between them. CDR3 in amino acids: CASSFPGDYGYTF. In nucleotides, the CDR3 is TGTGCCAGCAGCTTCCCAGGTGACTATGGCTACACCTTC.